The 16 T cell receptor beta chains below were found in one sample sequenced in a study of CD8+CD57+ T cells in acquired aplastic anemia. Researchers used genomic DNA as the template to profile TCR beta VDJ and CDR3. TCRdb re-called the reads with MiXCR, one entry per CDR3 protein. In the table there are roughly 120,000 distinct CDR3 sequences, under 60% of which are singletons. Sequenced patients had shown CD8+CD57+ cell expansion by flow cytometry. Specimen: sorted CD4+, CD8+, or CD8+CD57+ T cells (not recorded which) from PBMCs. The receptors come from a human donor with aplastic anemia.

V usage is TRBV15 and J usage is TRBJ2-7; TRBD1 aligns across 12 bases. The CDR3 length is 15 residues. V shed 4 bases, J shed 9 bases, and the junction held 10 bases outside the gene matches. Germline assignment: CDR1 LNHNV and CDR2 YYDKDF (reference sequence). CDR3 sequence: CATSKSGTGGLGQYF. As DNA, the CDR3 is TGTGCCACCAGCAAGTCCGGGACAGGGGGCTTGGGGCAGTACTTC.

This clonotype turned up a few times. This sequence joins TRBV10-2 and TRBJ2-7, with 7 bases fitting TRBD2. CDR1 and CDR2 (germline): WSHSY, SAAADI. The trim removed 7 bases at V and 2 bases at J, leaving 14 bases unmatched. This CDR3 spans 16 amino acids. DNA for the CDR3: TGCGCCAGCAAAAACAGGAGCGGGGCTGGAACCTACGAGCAGTACTTC. It is translated as CASKNRSGAGTYEQYF.

The rearrangement links TRBV20-1 to TRBJ2-3, with 11 bases identical to TRBD2. The CDR3 runs 16 residues. The J segment lost 8 bases and the V segment lost 3 bases, leaving 13 bases of the junction unmatched. Per the germline V gene, CDR1 is DFQATT and CDR2 is SNEGSKA (reference sequence). The CDR3 DNA is TGCAGTGCTAGGGGAGATAGCGGGGGGGCCTATGGTACGCAGTATTTT. Translated: CSARGDSGGAYGTQYF.

The sample holds many counts of this clonotype. The chain combines TRBV5-1 with TRBJ1-2; TRBD1 might be the D (5 bases). V was shortened by 4 bases and J by 6 bases, with 13 bases between the two germline ends. Per the germline V gene, CDR1 is SGHRS and CDR2 is YFSETQ. The CDR3 sequence is 13 residues long. In nucleotides, the CDR3 is TGCGCCAGCAGCCCTCGGGGGTGGGATGGCTACACCTTC. It translates to CASSPRGWDGYTF.

The chain employs TRBV25-1 and TRBJ2-7; no clear D. The CDR3 has 13 amino acids. The germline CDR1 and CDR2 sequences are MGHDK and SYGVNS. Trimming removed 6 bases at V and 6 bases at J, with 15 bases between. DNA of the CDR3: TGTGCCAGCAGAGGAACAGTTCGTGGCGAGCAGTACTTC. Protein product: CASRGTVRGEQYF.

The rearrangement joins TRBV20-1 to TRBJ2-5, with 9 bases that match TRBD2. The V segment lost 0 bases and the J segment 4 bases; nucleotides outside the gene matches: 3. The CDR3 is 14 amino acids. CDR1 and CDR2 (germline): DFQATT, SNEGSKA (reference sequence). This chain's CDR3 is CSAREAGGLETQYF. The CDR3 DNA follows: TGCAGTGCTAGAGAGGCGGGGGGGCTAGAGACCCAGTACTTC.

Written as DNA, the CDR3 is TGCAGCGTTGGGGGGGGGCAAGAGACCCAGTACTTC. Protein sequence: CSVGGGQETQYF. V is TRBV29-1 and J is TRBJ2-5; 7 nucleotides match TRBD2. Unmatched junction bases numbered 1, after V lost 4 bases and J lost 2 bases. From germline, CDR1 is SQVTM and CDR2 ANQGSEA. CDR3 length equals 12 residues.

The CDR3 region has the DNA TGCGCCAGCAGTGAGTCTGGGGTCCAAGGGACTGAAGCTTTCTTT. Encoded protein: CASSESGVQGTEAFF. The rearrangement links TRBV10-1 to TRBJ1-1; D is ambiguous. V shed 0 bases and J shed 5 bases, with 13 bases lying between them. CDR1 and CDR2 from the germline V gene are WNHNN and SYGVQD (reference sequence). The CDR3 covers 15 residues.

This clonotype was seen ten or more times. The genes are TRBV12-3 or TRBV12-4 and TRBJ2-3; 11 nucleotides align to TRBD2. The CDR3 spans 18 residues. After removal of 1 base from V and 0 bases from J, the junction contained 6 bases not matched to a gene. The CDR3 protein is CASSLGLAGGDSTDTQYF. CDR3 nucleotides: TGTGCCAGCAGTTTAGGTCTAGCGGGAGGAGACAGCACAGATACGCAGTATTTT.

This clonotype appeared many times. This chain links TRBV6-5 with TRBJ2-7; D is perhaps TRBD1 (5 bases). CDR3 size: 12 residues. With 2 bases removed from V and 3 bases from J, the gap between germline ends came to 5 bases. Germline V CDR1 and CDR2: MNHEY, SVGAGI. The CDR3 loop is CASSYDSYEQYF. The CDR3 DNA reads TGTGCCAGCAGTTACGACAGCTACGAGCAGTACTTC.

The genes are TRBV6-5 and TRBJ1-4; TRBD1 matches at 8 bases. Germline CDR1 MNHEY, CDR2 SVGAGI. The V and J ends lost 4 bases and 8 bases, in that order; junction bases with no gene match: 6. The CDR3 totals 14 residues. CDR3: CASSSGTGSEKLFF. CDR3 DNA: TGTGCCAGCAGTTCCGGGACAGGATCCGAAAAACTGTTTTTT.

The chain is built from TRBV6-5 and TRBJ2-7; no firm D call. CDR3 size: 14 residues. Trimming cost V 0 bases and J 1 base, with 7 bases left between them. Germline lookup yields CDR1 MNHEY and CDR2 SVGAGI. CDR3 region: CASSYSTASYEQYF. The CDR3 bases are TGTGCCAGCAGTTACTCGACGGCATCCTACGAGCAGTACTTC.

This rearrangement joins TRBV7-9 to TRBJ1-1; the D is unclear. Germline CDR1 SEHNR, CDR2 FQNEAQ (reference sequence). There are 11 residues in the CDR3. V shed 2 bases and J shed 10 bases, with 8 bases lying between them. Here the CDR3 reads CASSLPPRAFF. The CDR3 DNA reads TGTGCCAGCAGCTTACCCCCTAGAGCTTTCTTT.

J is TRBJ1-5 and V is TRBV19; unclear D gene. Germline assignment: CDR1 LNHDA and CDR2 SQIVND (reference sequence). The CDR3 runs to 13 residues. V was clipped by 5 bases and J by 1 base, with 6 bases between them. CDR3 DNA: TGTGCCAGTAGTCTGCAAAGCAATCAGCCCCAGCATTTT. Translated, it gives CASSLQSNQPQHF.

A few counts support this clonotype. This chain uses TRBV4-3 with TRBJ1-3, with 9 positions matching TRBD1. The CDR3 extends over 17 amino acids. CDR1 and CDR2 (germline): LGHNA, YSLEER. V gave up 6 bases and J gave up 1 base; unmatched junction bases: 10. The CDR3: CASRHDIGQGSGNTIYF. CDR3 bases: TGCGCCAGCAGACACGACATTGGACAGGGGTCTGGAAACACCATATATTTT.

In this sample, this clonotype turned up many times. CDR3 sequence: CASSYFQYYEQYF. The CDR3 DNA follows: TGTGCCAGCAGTTACTTCCAGTATTACGAGCAGTACTTC. This rearrangement joins TRBV6-2 or TRBV6-3 to TRBJ2-7; D unresolved. Germline-derived CDR1 and CDR2 are MNHEY and SVGEGT. The CDR3 extends over 13 amino acids. With 1 base removed from V and 4 bases from J, the gap between germline ends came to 8 bases.